Described below is a single TCR beta chain sequence and its context. These data belong to a study of T-cell reconstitution after alpha-beta-depleted transplantation in children. Unique molecular identifiers were incorporated into the prepared TCRbeta library. TCRdb used MiXCR to reprocess the PCR reads, holding one entry per CDR3 protein. Here the sample spans fewer than 400,000 distinct CDR3 sequences, approximately 20% being singletons. Germline CDR1 reads DFQATT; CDR2 reads SNEGSKA (reference sequence). Trimming removed 6 bases from V and 6 bases from J; junction bases left unmatched: 12. CDR3 length: 15 amino acids.

The chain uses TRBV20-1 and TRBJ2-3; 10 bases match TRBD2. The sequence was collected from a human donor who donated a stem cell graft to a child with acute myeloid leukemia. The specimen comprised PBMCs from the stem cell graft donor, sampled from the stem cell graft. CDR3 bases: TGCAGTGCCCTAAAACTAGCGGGAAGGCGGGATACGCAGTATTTT. Translation gives CSALKLAGRRDTQYF.